What follows are 30 T cell receptor beta chains derived from one specimen sequenced in a study of cytomegalovirus exposure and HLA in healthy donors. 13 Jbeta primers and 60 Vbeta primers were used for the PCR. The data were produced by immunoSEQ multiplex PCR, yet TCRdb's version contains in-frame clones alone and is incomplete. The sample records approximately 150,000 clones, less than 65% being singletons. The sequenced sample was PBMCs. The receptors here all came from a woman aged 30 to 39 in good health and CMV-seropositive.

The genes are TRBV4-1 and TRBJ1-6; maybe TRBD1 (5 bases). The germline gives CDR1 MGHRA, CDR2 YSYEKL. Between the trimmed V and J ends, which lost 4 bases and 6 bases, there was a span of 10 bases. This CDR3 spans 14 amino acids. The CDR3 spells CASSRAGPNSPLHF. DNA of the CDR3: TGCGCCAGCAGCCGGGCGGGACCTAATTCACCCCTCCACTTT.

CDR3 sequence: CASSRTAYEQYF. For the CDR3, the DNA is TGTGCCAGCTCAAGGACTGCCTACGAGCAGTACTTC. The chain has TRBV7-2 and TRBJ2-7, with a weak D call TRBD2 (5 bases). CDR1 and CDR2 (germline): SGHTA, FQGNSA. This CDR3 is built from 12 residues. V was clipped by 8 bases and J by 2 bases, with 10 bases between them.

This rearrangement joins TRBV6-6 to TRBJ1-5, with D perhaps TRBD1 (6 bases). Germline lookup yields CDR1 MNHNY and CDR2 SVGAGI (reference sequence). The CDR3 has 14 residues. Trimming took off 2 bases at V and 8 bases at J, with 13 bases between the two ends. The CDR3 DNA sequence: TGTGCCAGCAGTTACGAGGCCAAGGGGGAGCCCCAGCATTTT. This gives the protein CASSYEAKGEPQHF.

This sequence joins TRBV25-1 and TRBJ1-1; TRBD1 is a possible D gene (5 bases). Trimming cost V 5 bases and J 1 base, with 14 bases left between them. The CDR3 totals 15 residues. CDR1 MGHDK and CDR2 SYGVNS come from the germline V gene. The CDR3 sequence is CASSLGVRGNTEAFF. CDR3 nucleotides: TGTGCCAGCAGTTTAGGGGTGCGCGGGAACACTGAAGCTTTCTTT. Combining the CDR3 with reference TRBV25-1 and TRBJ1-1 gives the whole variable domain EADIYQTPRYLVIGTGKKITLECSQTMGHDKMYWYQQDPGMELHLIHYSYGVNSTEKGDLSSESTVSRIRTEHFPLTLESARPSHTSQYLCASSLGVRGNTEAFFGQGTRLTVV.

The J gene is TRBJ2-7, the V gene TRBV2; 11 bases map to TRBD1. CDR1 is SNHLY and CDR2 is FYNNEI in the germline V gene. This CDR3 contains 14 residues. Germline trimming cut 8 bases from V and 6 bases from J; bases unmatched to any gene: 9. The CDR3, as DNA: TGTGCCAGCCGTTGGGGACAGGGGGTCTCCGAGCAGTACTTC. Its translation: CASRWGQGVSEQYF.

The chain carries TRBV2 and TRBJ1-1; 10 bases map to TRBD1. The germline V gene encodes CDR1 SNHLY and CDR2 FYNNEI. V trimming: 3 bases; J trimming: 13 bases; junction bases outside the gene matches: 8. This CDR3 has 13 amino acids. The CDR3 is CASSDDRGLLDFF. In DNA, the CDR3 is TGTGCCAGCAGTGATGACAGGGGGCTCCTCGATTTCTTT.

The sample holds a few counts of this clone. This rearrangement joins TRBV7-7 to TRBJ2-2, with 8 bases identical to TRBD1. V gave up 5 bases and J gave up 6 bases; unmatched junction bases: 14. The CDR3 is made up of 17 amino acids. Germline V gene sequence: CDR1 SSHAT, CDR2 FNYEAQ (reference sequence). The CDR3 loop is CASSPGQGRKSAGELFF. CDR3 sequence (DNA): TGTGCCAGCAGCCCCGGACAGGGCAGAAAATCGGCCGGGGAGCTGTTTTTT. Full variable domain (remainder filled in from reference TRBV7-7 and TRBJ2-2): GAGVSQSPRYKVTKRGQDVTLRCDPISSHATLYWYQQALGQGPEFLTYFNYEAQPDKSGLPSDRFSAERPEGSISTLTIQRTEQRDSAMYRCASSPGQGRKSAGELFFGEGSRLTVL.

This clone was seen only a few times. V gene TRBV10-1 combines with J gene TRBJ1-5; D call uncertain. Trimming took 5 bases from V and 4 from J, leaving 6 bases between them. There are 12 residues in the CDR3. Germline V gives CDR1 WNHNN, CDR2 SYGVQD (reference sequence). CDR3 region: CASSTENQPQHF. CDR3 bases: TGCGCCAGCAGTACAGAAAATCAGCCCCAGCATTTT.

This clone was counted a single time. The chain has TRBV6-5 and TRBJ2-7; maybe TRBD2 (6 bases). Looked up from germline, CDR1 is MNHEY and CDR2 is SVGAGI. V was clipped by 2 bases and J by 5 bases, with 13 bases between them. The CDR3 spans 14 residues. The CDR3 DNA reads TGTGCCAGCAGTTACAACGGTCGCGGGGACGAGCAGTACTTC. Amino acids: CASSYNGRGDEQYF.

V and J are TRBV5-1 and TRBJ1-1; 7 bases agree with TRBD1. CDR1 and CDR2 (germline): SGHRS, YFSETQ. The CDR3 covers 14 residues. The V gene end was trimmed by 4 bases and the J gene end by 3 bases; junction bases not matched to a gene: 6. The CDR3 region has the DNA TGCGCCAGCAGCCCGCAGGGACAGCACACTGAAGCTTTCTTT. As protein: CASSPQGQHTEAFF.

This chain links TRBV19 with TRBJ2-6; perhaps TRBD1 as D (5 bases). The CDR3 consists of 16 residues. The V gene's germline CDR1 is LNHDA and CDR2 SQIVND (reference sequence). The V and J ends lost 4 bases and 0 bases respectively, with 10 bases between them. CDR3 protein: CASSRQPLSGANVLTF. Written as DNA, the CDR3 is TGTGCCAGTAGTAGACAGCCACTCTCTGGGGCCAACGTCCTGACTTTC.

The chain links TRBV7-7 to TRBJ2-1; 11 bases are shared with TRBD2. Germline V CDR1 and CDR2: SSHAT, FNYEAQ (reference sequence). J was trimmed by 7 bases and V by 4 bases; bases with no gene match: 6. CDR3 length: 15 residues. Here the CDR3 reads CASSWGLAVGNEQFF. The CDR3 DNA reads as TGTGCCAGCAGCTGGGGACTAGCGGTAGGGAATGAGCAGTTCTTC.

This clone was counted a few times. The rearrangement links TRBV27 to TRBJ1-2; D remains unclear. The germline V and J ends were trimmed by 0 bases and 4 bases, with 6 bases remaining between them. Germline V gene lookup returns CDR1 MNHEY and CDR2 SMNVEV (reference sequence). This CDR3 spans 13 amino acids. In DNA form, the CDR3 reads TGTGCCAGCAGTTTATCGGCGGTCTATGGCTACACCTTC. Amino acid sequence: CASSLSAVYGYTF.

The genes are TRBV2 and TRBJ1-2; 8 bases match TRBD1. The length of the CDR3 is 15 residues. The trim removed 6 bases at V and 3 bases at J, leaving 9 bases unmatched. The germline V gene encodes CDR1 SNHLY and CDR2 FYNNEI. CDR3 sequence reads: CASRDDRGAYYGYTF. DNA for the CDR3: TGTGCCAGCAGAGACGACAGGGGCGCATACTATGGCTACACCTTC.

The J gene is TRBJ2-6, the V gene TRBV27, with TRBD2 as a possible D gene (5 bases). Germline CDR1 reads MNHEY; CDR2 reads SMNVEV (reference sequence). V was shortened by 2 bases and J by 2 bases, with 7 bases between the two germline ends. The CDR3 has 15 residues. The CDR3 here is CASSLRGPGANVLTF. The CDR3 DNA follows: TGTGCCAGCAGTTTACGAGGGCCTGGGGCCAACGTCCTGACTTTC.

V and J are TRBV5-4 and TRBJ2-5; possible D gene TRBD2, 5 bases. The germline V and J ends were trimmed by 3 bases and 2 bases, with 11 bases remaining between them. CDR1 and CDR2 from the germline V gene are SGHNT and YYREEE (reference sequence). This CDR3 is built from 14 residues. The CDR3 loop is CASSSEDLQETQYF. The CDR3, as DNA: TGTGCCAGCAGCTCGGAGGACCTTCAAGAGACCCAGTACTTC.

This sequence joins TRBV5-4 and TRBJ1-4, with D possibly TRBD1 on 6 matching bases. Germline lookup yields CDR1 SGHNT and CDR2 YYREEE (reference sequence). This CDR3 has 13 residues. V gave up 3 bases and J gave up 10 bases, with 13 bases separating them. CDR3 coding DNA: TGTGCCAGCAGCTCCAACAGGGATAGAAAACTGTTTTTT. Protein product: CASSSNRDRKLFF. Variable domain in full (rest from reference TRBV5-4 and TRBJ1-4): ETGVTQSPTHLIKTRGQQVTLRCSSQSGHNTVSWYQQALGQGPQFIFQYYREEENGRGNFPPRFSGLQFPNYSSELNVNALELDDSALYLCASSSNRDRKLFFGSGTQLSVL.

The chain employs TRBV7-7 and TRBJ2-7, with D maybe TRBD1 (6 bases). Germline V gene data show CDR1 as SSHAT and CDR2 as FNYEAQ (reference sequence). CDR3 length equals 13 residues. Between the trimmed V and J ends, which lost 5 bases and 3 bases, there was a span of 11 bases. CDR3 in amino acids: CASSRGQDYEQYF. The CDR3, as DNA: TGTGCCAGCAGCAGGGGACAAGACTACGAGCAGTACTTC.

The chain joins TRBV6-5 to TRBJ1-1; D is unclear. CDR1 is MNHEY and CDR2 is SVGAGI in the germline V gene. Trimming cost V 3 bases and J 1 base, with 9 bases left between them. This CDR3 spans 14 amino acids. The CDR3 coding sequence is TGTGCCAGCAGTTATTCCACAGCGAACACTGAAGCTTTCTTT. Its translation is CASSYSTANTEAFF.

This sequence joins TRBV5-1 and TRBJ1-1; unclear D gene. V was pared by 4 bases and J by 0 bases, with 10 bases between. The CDR3 extends over 14 amino acids. Per the germline V gene, CDR1 is SGHRS and CDR2 is YFSETQ. This chain's CDR3 is CASSPSSLNTEAFF. The CDR3 region has the DNA TGCGCCAGCAGCCCCAGTTCCCTGAACACTGAAGCTTTCTTT. Full variable domain (missing parts from reference TRBV5-1 and TRBJ1-1): KAGVTQTPRYLIKTRGQQVTLSCSPISGHRSVSWYQQTPGQGLQFLFEYFSETQRNKGNFPGRFSGRQFSNSRSEMNVSTLELGDSALYLCASSPSSLNTEAFFGQGTRLTVV.

The V gene is TRBV4-1, the J gene TRBJ2-1; 9 nucleotides match TRBD2. V was clipped by 2 bases and J by 2 bases; unmatched bases: 4. The CDR3 is made up of 16 amino acids. Per the germline V gene, CDR1 is MGHRA and CDR2 is YSYEKL. CDR3 amino acids: CASSQRLAETYNEQFF. The CDR3 DNA reads as TGCGCCAGCAGCCAAAGACTAGCGGAGACCTACAATGAGCAGTTCTTC.

Comments on this clone: A junction end diverges from the germline sequence, so it may reflect a read error. The J gene is TRBJ2-3, the V gene TRBV7-7; TRBD2 aligns across 11 bases. This CDR3 region has 19 residues. Germline CDR1 reads SSHAT; CDR2 reads FNYEAQ (reference sequence). The CDR3 loop is CASSLGLAGGLSGTDTQYF. The CDR3 bases are TGTGCTAGCAGCTTAGGTCTAGCGGGGGGCCTTTCTGGCACAGATACGCAGTATTTT.

The chain combines TRBV2 with TRBJ2-5, with 9 bases aligning to TRBD1. From germline, CDR1 is SNHLY and CDR2 FYNNEI. Trimming cost V 3 bases and J 7 bases; bases outside gene matches: 12. There are 16 residues in the CDR3. This CDR3 is CASSDRAGTGTRTQYF. The CDR3 region has the DNA TGTGCCAGCAGTGATAGAGCCGGGACAGGGACACGGACCCAGTACTTC.

This clone was found many times. The chain couples TRBV19 to TRBJ1-1, with 9 bases that match TRBD1. CDR1 LNHDA and CDR2 SQIVND come from the germline V gene (reference sequence). The CDR3 has 12 residues. V gave up 6 bases and J gave up 11 bases; unmatched junction bases: 7. CDR3 protein: CASRNRGRRAFF. CDR3 coding DNA: TGTGCCAGTAGGAACAGGGGGCGCCGGGCTTTCTTT.

The rearrangement uses TRBV7-9 and TRBJ2-5, with TRBD2 matching 10 bases. Germline CDR1 reads SEHNR; CDR2 reads FQNEAQ (reference sequence). The CDR3 runs 17 residues. J gave up 2 bases and V 0 bases, and 6 bases lay outside the gene matches. The CDR3 DNA sequence: TGTGCCAGCAGCTTAGCCCACCTAGCGGGGGATCAAGAGACCCAGTACTTC. This encodes CASSLAHLAGDQETQYF.

In its sample, this clone was seen a few times. CDR3 nucleotide sequence: TGTGCCAGCAGCCACCTCGGGGGTCACTATGGCTACACCTTC. Translation gives CASSHLGGHYGYTF. This rearrangement joins TRBV7-9 to TRBJ1-2; tentatively, D is TRBD1 (5 bases). Looked up from germline, CDR1 is SEHNR and CDR2 is FQNEAQ (reference sequence). CDR3 length equals 14 residues. V lost 5 bases, J lost 3 bases, and 13 bases lay in between.

Only a few counts were recorded for this clone. V is TRBV28 and J is TRBJ2-7; D not resolved. The CDR3 sequence is 12 residues long. In germline, CDR1 is MDHEN, CDR2 SYDVKM. V lost 6 bases and J 6 bases, leaving 12 bases between the germline ends. The CDR3 protein is CASSFRLSEQYF. Here the CDR3 DNA reads TGTGCCAGCAGCTTTAGACTCTCCGAGCAGTACTTC. The whole variable domain, remainder taken from reference TRBV28 and TRBJ2-7, is DVKVTQSSRYLVKRTGEKVFLECVQDMDHENMFWYRQDPGLGLRLIYFSYDVKMKEKGDIPEGYSVSREKKERFSLILESASTNQTSMYLCASSFRLSEQYFGPGTRLTVT.

The V and J genes are TRBV30 and TRBJ1-5; no reliable D call. This CDR3 contains 14 residues. V lost 1 base, J lost 0 bases, and 7 bases lay in between. The germline CDR1 and CDR2 sequences are GTSNPN and SVGIG (reference sequence). The CDR3 loop is CAWSETRSNQPQHF. The CDR3 DNA reads as TGTGCCTGGAGTGAAACGCGTAGCAATCAGCCCCAGCATTTT.

For the CDR3, the DNA is TGTGCCTGGACCCTTGCGGGGGCCAGGCAGCCCCAGCATTTT. It is translated as CAWTLAGARQPQHF. This sequence joins TRBV30 and TRBJ1-5, with a tentative D call TRBD1 (6 bases). CDR1 GTSNPN and CDR2 SVGIG come from the germline V gene (reference sequence). V was trimmed by 4 bases and J by 7 bases, leaving 17 bases between them. The CDR3 totals 14 residues.

V is TRBV5-4 and J is TRBJ2-1; 13 bases match TRBD2. Germline-derived CDR1 and CDR2 are SGHNT and YYREEE (reference sequence). The CDR3 covers 17 residues. Unmatched junction bases numbered 7, after V lost 0 bases and J lost 7 bases. The CDR3 DNA reads as TGTGCCAGCAGCTTGGGTCTCTGGGGACTAGCGGGAAATGAGCAGTTCTTC. Its translation is CASSLGLWGLAGNEQFF.